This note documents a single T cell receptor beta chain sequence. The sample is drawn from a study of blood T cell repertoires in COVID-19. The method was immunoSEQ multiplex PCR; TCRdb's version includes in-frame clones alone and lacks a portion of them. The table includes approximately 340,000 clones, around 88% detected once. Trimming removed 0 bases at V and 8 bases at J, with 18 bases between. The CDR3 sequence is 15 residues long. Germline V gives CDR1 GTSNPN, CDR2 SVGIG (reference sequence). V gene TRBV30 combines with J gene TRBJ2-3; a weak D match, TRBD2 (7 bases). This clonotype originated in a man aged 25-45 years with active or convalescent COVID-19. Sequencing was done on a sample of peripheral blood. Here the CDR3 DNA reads TGTGCCTGGAGTGTATTCCGGGGGGCTATTGGTACGCAGTATTTT. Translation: CAWSVFRGAIGTQYF.